The 9 T cell receptor beta chains given below trace back to one sample, sequenced in a study of cytomegalovirus exposure and HLA in healthy donors. PCR primers comprised 60 Vbeta and 13 Jbeta primers. TCRdb's table, derived via immunoSEQ multiplex PCR, lists solely in-frame clones and lacks some. The sample includes roughly 110,000 clones, roughly 70% of them seen just once. The sample was PBMCs. All receptors come from a woman between 40 and 50 years old in good health and CMV-seropositive.

The chain employs TRBV11-2 and TRBJ2-1; TRBD1 aligns across 7 bases. Germline CDR1 and CDR2: SGHAT and FQNNGV. V trimming: 4 bases; J trimming: 0 bases; junction bases outside the gene matches: 0. The CDR3 consists of 14 residues. Here the CDR3 reads CASSWDSSYNEQFF. The CDR3 nucleotides read TGTGCCAGCAGCTGGGACAGCTCCTACAATGAGCAGTTCTTC. Together with reference TRBV11-2 and TRBJ2-1, the CDR3 gives the full variable domain: EAGVAQSPRYKIIEKRQSVAFWCNPISGHATLYWYQQILGQGPKLLIQFQNNGVVDDSQLPKDRFSAERLKGVDSTLKIQPAKLEDSAVYLCASSWDSSYNEQFFGPGTRLTVL.

The chain recombines TRBV4-2 with TRBJ2-2; TRBD1 matches 9 bases. The CDR3 totals 17 residues. J was trimmed by 4 bases and V by 4 bases; bases with no gene match: 10. CDR1 is LGHNA and CDR2 is YNFKEQ in the germline V gene. In DNA form, the CDR3 reads TGTGCCAGCAGCCCCCTCGGGACAGGGTCGGTCACCGGGGAGCTGTTTTTT. As protein: CASSPLGTGSVTGELFF.

This clone occurred a few times. The identical CDR3 is also encoded by other nucleotide sequences in the sample. The CDR3 reads CASSVGQGNYGYTF. Written as DNA, the CDR3 is TGTGCCAGCAGCGTGGGACAGGGGAACTATGGCTACACCTTC. The chain carries TRBV9 and TRBJ1-2, with 10 bases fitting TRBD1. Germline V gives CDR1 SGDLS, CDR2 YYNGEE. This CDR3 is 14 amino acids long. V shed 2 bases, J shed 2 bases, and the junction held 0 bases outside the gene matches.

The gene calls are TRBV6-1 and TRBJ1-5, with TRBD1 as a possible D gene (5 bases). The V end was cut by 7 bases, the J end by 0 bases, with 10 bases between. This CDR3 is 14 amino acids long. Germline values: CDR1 MNHNS, CDR2 SASEGT. Written as DNA, the CDR3 is TGTGCCAGCACGACAGTTTATAGCAATCAGCCCCAGCATTTT. The encoded protein is CASTTVYSNQPQHF.

The chain joins TRBV18 to TRBJ1-6, with D tentatively TRBD1 (5 bases). The CDR3 sequence is 13 residues long. The V end lost 0 bases, the J end lost 13 bases, and 10 bases lay between the germline ends. Germline V gene data show CDR1 as KGHSH and CDR2 as LQKENI. CDR3 in DNA: TGTGCCAGCTCACCACCCCCTGGGACTCCCCTCCACTTT. As protein: CASSPPPGTPLHF.

This sequence joins TRBV19 and TRBJ1-1, with a weak D call TRBD1 (5 bases). Germline assignment: CDR1 LNHDA and CDR2 SQIVND (reference sequence). The CDR3 has 14 residues. V shed 3 bases and J shed 0 bases, with 8 bases lying between them. This CDR3 reads CASSIDRMNTEAFF. In DNA form, the CDR3 reads TGTGCCAGTAGTATCGACAGAATGAACACTGAAGCTTTCTTT. The variable domain in full, with the rest retrieved from reference TRBV19 and TRBJ1-1, is DGGITQSPKYLFRKEGQNVTLSCEQNLNHDAMYWYRQDPGQGLRLIYYSQIVNDFQKGDIAEGYSVSREKKESFPLTVTSAQKNPTAFYLCASSIDRMNTEAFFGQGTRLTVV.

The rearrangement uses TRBV5-8 and TRBJ1-4; unclear D gene. There are 10 residues in the CDR3. Between the trimmed V and J ends, which lost 4 bases and 16 bases, there was a span of 11 bases. Germline lookup yields CDR1 SGHTS and CDR2 YDEGEE. The CDR3 reads CASSATPGFF. The CDR3 region has the DNA TGTGCCAGCAGCGCGACCCCGGGGTTTTTT.

The J gene is TRBJ2-7, the V gene TRBV29-1; possibly TRBD1 for D (5 bases). Trimming left V 4 bases short and J 2 bases short, with 15 bases between. There are 14 residues in the CDR3. Germline CDR1 is SQVTM and CDR2 is ANQGSEA. This CDR3 reads CSVADQGRTYEQYF. The CDR3 DNA is TGCAGCGTTGCTGATCAGGGCCGGACCTACGAGCAGTACTTC.

This clone was observed a few times. This rearrangement joins TRBV6-5 to TRBJ1-1; D gene unclear. V dropped 0 bases and J dropped 5 bases, with 10 bases sitting between them. There are 14 residues in the CDR3. Germline CDR1 and CDR2: MNHEY and SVGAGI. The CDR3 region is CASSYSTRGTEAFF. The CDR3 DNA reads as TGTGCCAGCAGTTACTCGACCCGAGGGACTGAAGCTTTCTTT.